The source of this TCR beta chain is a study of kidney transplant recipient with SARS-CoV-2 infection (dated by TCRdb to 2020 to 2022). The sample's time point, from its label and the paper: pre-pandemic baseline sample and day 111 after first positive SARS-CoV-2 test. In regard to this clonotype: Its specific antigen is unknown. Given a much more abundant clone one base away, this may be a read error.

Data came from an Illumina MiSeq. Profiling of the peripheral T cell repertoire targeted human TCRbeta genes. As for how the authors treated the data: Beta-binomial modelling was used to test for differences in clonotype abundance while accounting for variability over time. Expanded clonotypes were screened against the ImmuneCODE reference database of SARS-CoV-2-associated TCRs and were mapped to viral genome regions. Additional repertoire analyses examined TRBV gene usage, CDR3 length, CDR3 amino acid overlap between time points, distributions of clonotype abundance, and Jaccard similarity. TCRdb handled the public reads itself, with Q25 trimming in fastp and clone calling in MiXCR, and kept productive beta chains. One record per CDR3 amino acid sequence lists the most common genes and DNA. These V and J calls originate from TCRdb's pipeline instead of the authors' own analysis. In all, the sample holds 200,000 to 300,000 distinct CDR3 sequences, and about 30% of those were seen once. 7% to 8% of the sample is taken by the ten largest.

Sequences DFQATT (CDR1) and SNEGSKA (CDR2) are obtained from the germline V gene (reference sequence). From cysteine to phenylalanine, the CDR3 is 16 amino acids long. Only the CDR3 region is kept as DNA, spanning 48 bases read in frame from base 1. The source of this sequence is a male patient aged 25-45 years who had COVID-19 and was a kidney transplant recipient. Some T cells may be donor cells from the graft after a transplant. The material sequenced was a blood sample, taken at baseline and between days 110 and 120 from a kidney transplant recipient. The chain joins TRBV20-1 to TRBJ2-3; the D gene is possibly TRBD2, with 5 bases matching. With the DNA end fitting TRBJ2-5 better, the J assignment may be wrong. The encoded CDR3 is CSARDPSRAGGGTQYF. The nucleotides are TGCAGTGCTAGAGATCCCTCGCGGGCAGGTGGAGGGACCCAGTACTTC.